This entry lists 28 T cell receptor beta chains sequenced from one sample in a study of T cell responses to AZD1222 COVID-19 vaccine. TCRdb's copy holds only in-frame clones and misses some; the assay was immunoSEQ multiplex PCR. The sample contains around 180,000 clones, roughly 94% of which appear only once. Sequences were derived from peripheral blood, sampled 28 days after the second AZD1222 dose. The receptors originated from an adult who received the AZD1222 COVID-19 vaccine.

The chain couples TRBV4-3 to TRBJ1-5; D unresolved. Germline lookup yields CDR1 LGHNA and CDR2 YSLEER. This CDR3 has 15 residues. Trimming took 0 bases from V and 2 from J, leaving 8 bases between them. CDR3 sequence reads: CASSQDGGGNQPQHF. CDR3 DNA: TGCGCCAGCAGCCAAGATGGCGGGGGCAATCAGCCCCAGCATTTT.

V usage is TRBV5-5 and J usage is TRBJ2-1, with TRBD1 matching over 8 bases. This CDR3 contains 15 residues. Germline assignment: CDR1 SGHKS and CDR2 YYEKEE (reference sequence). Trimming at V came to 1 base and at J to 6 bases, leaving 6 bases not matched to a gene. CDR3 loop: CASSLYGQGGNEQFF. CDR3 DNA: TGTGCCAGCAGCTTGTACGGACAGGGCGGCAATGAGCAGTTCTTC.

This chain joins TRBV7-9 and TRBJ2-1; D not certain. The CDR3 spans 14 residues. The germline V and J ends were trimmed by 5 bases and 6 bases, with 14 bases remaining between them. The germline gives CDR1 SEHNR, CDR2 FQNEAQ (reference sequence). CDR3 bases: TGTGCCAGCAGCCCCATCGTGGTCTCCAATGAGCAGTTCTTC. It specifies CASSPIVVSNEQFF.

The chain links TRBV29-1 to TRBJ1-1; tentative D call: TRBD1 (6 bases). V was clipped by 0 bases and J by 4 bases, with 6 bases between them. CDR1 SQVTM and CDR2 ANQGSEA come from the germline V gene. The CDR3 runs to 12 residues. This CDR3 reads CSVEDRGTEAFF. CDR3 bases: TGCAGCGTTGAAGACAGGGGCACTGAAGCTTTCTTT.

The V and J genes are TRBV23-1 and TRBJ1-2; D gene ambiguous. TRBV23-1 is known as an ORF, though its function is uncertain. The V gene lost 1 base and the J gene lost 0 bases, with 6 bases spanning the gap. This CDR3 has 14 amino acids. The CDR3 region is CASSQYSTNYGYTF. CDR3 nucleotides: TGCGCCAGCAGTCAATACTCTACTAACTATGGCTACACCTTC.

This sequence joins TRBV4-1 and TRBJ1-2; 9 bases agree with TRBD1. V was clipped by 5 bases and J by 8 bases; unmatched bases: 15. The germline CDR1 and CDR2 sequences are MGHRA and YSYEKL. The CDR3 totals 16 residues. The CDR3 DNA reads TGCGCCAGCAGCGAAATAAGGACAGGGGAGGTAGACGGCTACACCTTC. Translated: CASSEIRTGEVDGYTF.

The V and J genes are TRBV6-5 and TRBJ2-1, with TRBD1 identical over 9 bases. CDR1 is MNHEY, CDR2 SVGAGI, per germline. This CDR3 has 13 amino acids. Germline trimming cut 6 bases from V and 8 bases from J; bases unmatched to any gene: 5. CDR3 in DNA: TGTGCCAGCAGGACACAGGGGGCGTATGAGCAGTTCTTC. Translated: CASRTQGAYEQFF.

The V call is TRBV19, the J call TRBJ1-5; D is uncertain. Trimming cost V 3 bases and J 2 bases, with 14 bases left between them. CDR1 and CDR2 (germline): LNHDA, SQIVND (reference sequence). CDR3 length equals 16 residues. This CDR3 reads CASSIGQRRGNQPQHF. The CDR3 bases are TGTGCCAGTAGTATCGGGCAGCGGCGGGGCAATCAGCCCCAGCATTTT. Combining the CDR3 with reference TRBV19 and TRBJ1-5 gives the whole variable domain DGGITQSPKYLFRKEGQNVTLSCEQNLNHDAMYWYRQDPGQGLRLIYYSQIVNDFQKGDIAEGYSVSREKKESFPLTVTSAQKNPTAFYLCASSIGQRRGNQPQHFGDGTRLSIL.

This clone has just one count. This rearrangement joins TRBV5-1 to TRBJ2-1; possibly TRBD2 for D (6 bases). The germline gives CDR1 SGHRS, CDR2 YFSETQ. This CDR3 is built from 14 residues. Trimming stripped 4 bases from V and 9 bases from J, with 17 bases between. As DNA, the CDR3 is TGCGCCAGCAGCAGTAGGGGAGGCTTCGGTGAGCAGTTCTTC. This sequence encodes CASSSRGGFGEQFF.

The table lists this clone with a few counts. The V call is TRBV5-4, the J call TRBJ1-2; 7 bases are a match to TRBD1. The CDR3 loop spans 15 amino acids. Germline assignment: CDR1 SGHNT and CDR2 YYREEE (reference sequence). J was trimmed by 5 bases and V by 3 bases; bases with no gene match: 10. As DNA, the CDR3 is TGTGCCAGCAGCTCACAAAAAGGGACAGTTTATGGCTACACCTTC. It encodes CASSSQKGTVYGYTF. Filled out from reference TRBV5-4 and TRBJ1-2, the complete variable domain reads ETGVTQSPTHLIKTRGQQVTLRCSSQSGHNTVSWYQQALGQGPQFIFQYYREEENGRGNFPPRFSGLQFPNYSSELNVNALELDDSALYLCASSSQKGTVYGYTFGSGTRLTVV.

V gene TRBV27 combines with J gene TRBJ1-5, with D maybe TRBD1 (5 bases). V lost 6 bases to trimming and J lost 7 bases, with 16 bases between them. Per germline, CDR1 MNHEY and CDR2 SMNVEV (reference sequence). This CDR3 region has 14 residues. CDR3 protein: CASSLGAGRQPQHF. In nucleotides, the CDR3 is TGTGCCAGCAGCCTAGGGGCAGGGAGGCAGCCCCAGCATTTT.

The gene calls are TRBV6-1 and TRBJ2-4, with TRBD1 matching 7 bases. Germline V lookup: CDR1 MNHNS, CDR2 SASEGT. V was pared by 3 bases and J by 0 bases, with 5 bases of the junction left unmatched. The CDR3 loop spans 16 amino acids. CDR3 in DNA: TGTGCCAGCAGTGAGGACAGGAGCCTAGCCAAAAACATTCAGTACTTC. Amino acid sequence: CASSEDRSLAKNIQYF.

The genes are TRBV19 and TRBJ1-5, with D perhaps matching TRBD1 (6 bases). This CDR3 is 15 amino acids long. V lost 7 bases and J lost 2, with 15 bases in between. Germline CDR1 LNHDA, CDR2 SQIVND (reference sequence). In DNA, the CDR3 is TGTGCCAGTACCCTAGGGGGGTCAGGCAATCAGCCCCAGCATTTT. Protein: CASTLGGSGNQPQHF.

The CDR3 loop is CATSRGDGTNEKLFF. The CDR3 region has the DNA TGTGCCACCAGCAGAGGTGATGGTACTAATGAAAAACTGTTTTTT. The rearrangement joins TRBV15 to TRBJ1-4, with D unresolved. V lost 1 base and J 2 bases, leaving 8 bases between the germline ends. CDR3 length: 15 residues. Germline loops: CDR1 LNHNV, CDR2 YYDKDF (reference sequence).

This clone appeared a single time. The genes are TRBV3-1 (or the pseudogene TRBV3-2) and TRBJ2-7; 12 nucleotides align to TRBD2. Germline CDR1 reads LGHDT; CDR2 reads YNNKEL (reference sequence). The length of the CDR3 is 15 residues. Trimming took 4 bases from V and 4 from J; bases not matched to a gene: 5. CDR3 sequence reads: CASSLGLAGPYEQYF. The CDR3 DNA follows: TGTGCCAGCAGCCTCGGACTAGCGGGACCTTACGAGCAGTACTTC.

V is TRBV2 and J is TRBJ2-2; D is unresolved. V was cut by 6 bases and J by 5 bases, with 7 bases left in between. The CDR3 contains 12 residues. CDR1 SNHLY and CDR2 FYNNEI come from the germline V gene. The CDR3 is CASRGRTGELFF. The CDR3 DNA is TGTGCCAGCAGGGGTCGGACCGGGGAGCTGTTTTTT.

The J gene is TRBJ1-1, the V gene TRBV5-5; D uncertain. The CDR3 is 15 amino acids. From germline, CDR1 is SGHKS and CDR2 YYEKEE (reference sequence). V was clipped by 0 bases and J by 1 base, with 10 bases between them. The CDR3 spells CASSLVGKGNTEAFF. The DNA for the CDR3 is TGTGCCAGCAGCTTGGTTGGTAAGGGGAACACTGAAGCTTTCTTT.

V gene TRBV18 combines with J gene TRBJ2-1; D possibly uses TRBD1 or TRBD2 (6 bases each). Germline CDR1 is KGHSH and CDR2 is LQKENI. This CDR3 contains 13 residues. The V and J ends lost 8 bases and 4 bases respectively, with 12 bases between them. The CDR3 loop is CASAGTSYNEQFF. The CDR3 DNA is TGTGCCAGCGCGGGGACATCTTACAATGAGCAGTTCTTC.

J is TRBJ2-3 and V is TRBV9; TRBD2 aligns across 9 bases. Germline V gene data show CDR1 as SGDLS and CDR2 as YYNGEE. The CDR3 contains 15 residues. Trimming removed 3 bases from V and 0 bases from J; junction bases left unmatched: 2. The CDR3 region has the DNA TGTGCCAGCAGCGAGACTAGCGGCAGCACAGATACGCAGTATTTT. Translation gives CASSETSGSTDTQYF.

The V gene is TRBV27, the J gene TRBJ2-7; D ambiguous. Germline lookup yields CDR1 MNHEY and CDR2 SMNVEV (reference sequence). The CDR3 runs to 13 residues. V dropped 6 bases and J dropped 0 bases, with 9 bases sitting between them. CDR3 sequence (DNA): TGTGCCAGCAGCCTCCAGAGCTCCTACGAGCAGTACTTC. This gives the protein CASSLQSSYEQYF.

The CDR3 loop reads CASSGRDRALGYGYTF. CDR3 DNA sequence: TGTGCCAGCAGCGGCCGGGACAGGGCTTTGGGCTATGGCTACACCTTC. This rearrangement joins TRBV11-3 to TRBJ1-2; the match to TRBD1 covers 9 bases. V lost 5 bases, J lost 4 bases, and 11 bases stayed unmatched. The CDR3 sequence is 16 residues long. CDR1 and CDR2 (germline): SGHNT, YENEEA.

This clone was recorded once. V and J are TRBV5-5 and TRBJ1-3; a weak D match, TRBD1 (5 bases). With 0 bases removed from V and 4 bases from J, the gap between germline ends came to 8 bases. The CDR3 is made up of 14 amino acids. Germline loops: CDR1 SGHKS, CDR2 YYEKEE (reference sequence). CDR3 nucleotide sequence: TGTGCCAGCAGCTTGGAGGCAGGGGGAAACACCATATATTTT. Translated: CASSLEAGGNTIYF.

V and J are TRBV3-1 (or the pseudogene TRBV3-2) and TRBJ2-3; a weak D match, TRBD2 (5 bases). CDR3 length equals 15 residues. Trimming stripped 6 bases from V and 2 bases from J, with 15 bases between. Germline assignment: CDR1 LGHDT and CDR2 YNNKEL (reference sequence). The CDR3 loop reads CASSPAGGDTDTQYF. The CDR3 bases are TGTGCCAGCAGTCCCGCGGGCGGCGACACAGATACGCAGTATTTT.

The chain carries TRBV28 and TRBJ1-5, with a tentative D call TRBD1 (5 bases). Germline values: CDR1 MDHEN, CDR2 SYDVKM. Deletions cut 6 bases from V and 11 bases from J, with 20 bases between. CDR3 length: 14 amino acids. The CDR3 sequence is CASRNQGLGLAQHF. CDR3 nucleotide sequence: TGTGCCAGCAGGAATCAGGGCCTGGGTTTGGCCCAGCATTTT.

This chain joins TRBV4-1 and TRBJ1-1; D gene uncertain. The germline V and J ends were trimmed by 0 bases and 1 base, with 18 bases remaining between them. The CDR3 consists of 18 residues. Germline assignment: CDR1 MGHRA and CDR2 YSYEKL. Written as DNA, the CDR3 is TGCGCCAGCAGCCAAGATCCTCCCCATGCGGGTCGGAACACTGAAGCTTTCTTT. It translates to CASSQDPPHAGRNTEAFF.

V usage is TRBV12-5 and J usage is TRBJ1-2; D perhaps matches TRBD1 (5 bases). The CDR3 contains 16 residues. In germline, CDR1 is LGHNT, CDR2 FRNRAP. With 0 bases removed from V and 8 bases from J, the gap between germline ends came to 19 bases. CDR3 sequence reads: CASGLVSEGPPHGYTF. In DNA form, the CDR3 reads TGTGCTAGTGGTTTGGTCAGTGAGGGGCCACCTCACGGCTACACCTTC.

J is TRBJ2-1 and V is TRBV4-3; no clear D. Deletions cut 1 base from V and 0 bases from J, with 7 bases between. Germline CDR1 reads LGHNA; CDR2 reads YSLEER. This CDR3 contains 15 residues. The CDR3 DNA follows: TGCGCCAGCAGCCAAGTAGCAGTCTCCTACAATGAGCAGTTCTTC. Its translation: CASSQVAVSYNEQFF.

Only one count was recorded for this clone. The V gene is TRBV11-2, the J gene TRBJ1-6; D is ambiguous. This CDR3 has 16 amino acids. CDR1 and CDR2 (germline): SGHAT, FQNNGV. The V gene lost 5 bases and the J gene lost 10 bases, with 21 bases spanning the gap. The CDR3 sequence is CASSPSPRKVGSPLHF. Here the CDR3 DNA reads TGTGCCAGCAGCCCGAGTCCCAGGAAGGTCGGCTCACCCCTCCACTTT.